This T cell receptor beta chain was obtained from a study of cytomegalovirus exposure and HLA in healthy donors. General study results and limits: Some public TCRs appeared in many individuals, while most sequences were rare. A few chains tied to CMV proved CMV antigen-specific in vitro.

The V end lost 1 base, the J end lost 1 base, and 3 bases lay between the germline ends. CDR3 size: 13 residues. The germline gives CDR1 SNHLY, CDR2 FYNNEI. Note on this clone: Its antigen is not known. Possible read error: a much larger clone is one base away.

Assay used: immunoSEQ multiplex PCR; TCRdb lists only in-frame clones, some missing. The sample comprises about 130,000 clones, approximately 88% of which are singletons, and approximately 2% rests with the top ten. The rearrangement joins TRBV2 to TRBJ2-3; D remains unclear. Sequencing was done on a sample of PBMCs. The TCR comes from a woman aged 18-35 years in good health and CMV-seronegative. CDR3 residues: CASSEGGTDTQYF. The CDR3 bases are TGTGCCAGCAGTGAAGGCGGCACAGATACGCAGTATTTT.